What follows is one T cell receptor beta chain and its context. In the same sample, other DNA sequences code for this CDR3. Some clones are missing from TCRdb's copy, which holds only in-frame ones; the method was immunoSEQ multiplex PCR. The repertoire holds hundreds of thousands of clones, with about 87% as singletons. The sample originates from a study of blood T cell repertoires in COVID-19. As for the study in general: Samples of COVID-19 (acute and convalescent) were obtained from the United States, Italy and Spain. T cells, B-cell-depleted T cells, or PBMCs provided the cDNA or gDNA that served as material.

The CDR3 runs to 13 residues. The ends were cut back, 1 base at V and 4 bases at J, with 7 bases in the middle. The V gene's germline CDR1 is SEHNR and CDR2 FQNEAQ (reference sequence). V gene TRBV7-9 combines with J gene TRBJ1-2, with TRBD1 as a possible D gene (5 bases). Sequenced sample: peripheral blood. The clonotype comes from a woman aged 50 to 60 with COVID-19, enrolled during active disease. CDR3 DNA sequence: TGTGCCAGCAGCTTAGGTCAGGGCTATGGCTACACCTTC. This translates into CASSLGQGYGYTF.